The 5 T cell receptor beta chains presented below share a single source sample, sequenced in a study of T cell responses to AZD1222 COVID-19 vaccine. Some clones are missing from TCRdb's copy, which holds only in-frame ones; the method was immunoSEQ multiplex PCR. The repertoire consists of about 140,000 clones, with roughly 90% occurring once and the leading ten covering around 1.5%. The specimen comprised peripheral blood, sampled on day 0 of AZD1222 vaccination. These receptors all stem from an adult in good health.

V gene TRBV9 combines with J gene TRBJ2-3; D call uncertain. The CDR3 contains 14 residues. Between the trimmed V and J ends, which lost 4 bases and 2 bases, there was a span of 11 bases. Germline lookup yields CDR1 SGDLS and CDR2 YYNGEE. The CDR3 coding sequence is TGTGCCAGCAGCCCCGGCCCTTTCACAGATACGCAGTATTTT. This encodes CASSPGPFTDTQYF. The variable domain in full, completed from reference TRBV9 and TRBJ2-3, reads DSGVTQTPKHLITATGQRVTLRCSPRSGDLSVYWYQQSLDQGLQFLIQYYNGEERAKGNILERFSAQQFPDLHSELNLSSLELGDSALYFCASSPGPFTDTQYFGPGTRLTVL.

This chain links TRBV10-1 with TRBJ2-1, with 7 bases fitting TRBD1. The CDR3 is 14 amino acids. Germline values: CDR1 WNHNN, CDR2 SYGVQD (reference sequence). The V gene end was trimmed by 4 bases and the J gene end by 5 bases; junction bases not matched to a gene: 5. DNA for the CDR3: TGCGCCAGCAGTGTGACCGGGACAGACAATGAGCAGTTCTTC. Its protein product is CASSVTGTDNEQFF.

The V call is TRBV29-1, the J call TRBJ1-1, with D possibly TRBD1 on 6 matching bases. The CDR3 loop spans 13 amino acids. V lost 7 bases to trimming and J lost 1 base, with 13 bases between them. In germline, CDR1 is SQVTM, CDR2 ANQGSEA. The CDR3 spells CSARQGTNTEAFF. The DNA of the CDR3 is TGCAGCGCCCGGCAGGGGACGAACACTGAAGCTTTCTTT.

The gene calls are TRBV11-2 and TRBJ1-1; D remains ambiguous. The V end lost 1 base, the J end lost 6 bases, and 6 bases lay between the germline ends. The germline V gene encodes CDR1 SGHAT and CDR2 FQNNGV. The CDR3 runs 12 residues. CDR3 loop: CASSLGSAEAFF. The DNA of the CDR3 is TGTGCCAGCAGCTTAGGCAGCGCTGAAGCTTTCTTT.

For this clone: Other DNA sequences from this sample encode an identical CDR3 as well. The rearrangement joins TRBV30 to TRBJ1-3, with no clear D. There are 13 residues in the CDR3. V dropped 3 bases and J dropped 0 bases, with 6 bases sitting between them. Germline CDR1 is GTSNPN and CDR2 is SVGIG (reference sequence). The CDR3 bases are TGTGCCTGGAGCAGGAGCTCTGGAAACACCATATATTTT. Its protein product is CAWSRSSGNTIYF.